This is a list of T cell receptor beta chains from one sample in a study of siplizumab effects on memory and regulatory T cells. Sequenced by immunoSEQ multiplex PCR; TCRdb stores in-frame clones only, minus some. The data hold approximately 100,000 clones, with just over 90% observed a single time. The material sequenced was non-Treg CD4+ T cells sorted from blood. The source is a human donor in good health. CDR3s include the opening cysteine and the closing phenylalanine or tryptophan. Each record gives: D gene, J gene, V gene, clone size, CDR3 protein. D genes are given only for firm matches. Not all rows give a size; the values are once, few, many and, for expanded clones, a class.

. TRBJ2-5 TRBV5-1 . CASSFDKNQETQYF
. TRBJ1-1 TRBV6-1 . CASSEWNTEAFF
. TRBJ1-2 TRBV30 . CAWNGQFRSGYTF
. TRBJ2-2 TRBV29-1 . CSVLDTDAGELFF
TRBD2 TRBJ2-1 TRBV27 . CASSLFGQRGGLRFF
. TRBJ2-2 TRBV5-1 once CASSLRTETGELFF
TRBD1 TRBJ1-6 TRBV30 . CAWSRGQGARYNSPLHF
TRBD2 TRBJ2-1 TRBV18 . CASSPPGLAGGDEQFF
. TRBJ2-3 TRBV19 . CASKVNGFRDTQYF
. TRBJ2-3 TRBV6-1 . CASPQVADTQYF